The 20 T cell receptor beta chains presented below share a single source sample, sequenced in a study of Graves' ophthalmopathy and Graves' hyperthyroidism (dated by TCRdb to the late 2010s). Sequencing was performed on an Illumina HiSeq 2000. For repertoire sequencing, TCR beta CDR3 regions were amplified from RNA transcripts. HTBI primers and the Qiagen OneStep RT-PCR kit were used in a first-round RT-PCR, which was followed by a second-round multiplex PCR, size selection and purification. TCRdb itself trimmed the public reads at Q25 with fastp, ran MiXCR and retained productive beta chains. Each entry is one CDR3 protein sequence, shown with its most common DNA and genes. The sample table records some 750,000 distinct CDR3 sequences; about 44% of these occur just once. The ten largest make up approximately 43% of the sample. The specimen sequenced was peripheral blood. These receptor sequences come from an adult man with Graves' ophthalmopathy.

This clonotype occurred many times. CDR3 nucleotide sequence: TGTGCCAGTAGTACGACGGATATTGGCTACACCTTC. This gives the protein CASSTTDIGYTF. This chain links TRBV19 with TRBJ1-2; D gene ambiguous. The germline V gene encodes CDR1 LNHDA and CDR2 SQIVND (reference sequence). There are 12 residues in the CDR3. The V gene lost 4 bases and the J gene lost 7 bases, with 10 bases spanning the gap.

This clonotype has ten or more counts. The genes are TRBV20-1 and TRBJ2-5; D unclear. The V gene's germline CDR1 is DFQATT and CDR2 SNEGSKA (reference sequence). This CDR3 contains 11 residues. V lost 4 bases and J 2 bases, leaving 5 bases between the germline ends. This chain's CDR3 is CSATGQETQYF. The CDR3 coding sequence is TGCAGTGCTACAGGTCAAGAGACCCAGTACTTC.

The rearrangement links TRBV7-2 to TRBJ1-5; 7 bases map to TRBD1. CDR3 length: 16 amino acids. The V and J ends lost 5 bases and 0 bases, in that order; junction bases with no gene match: 7. Germline V gene data show CDR1 as SGHTA and CDR2 as FQGNSA. DNA for the CDR3: TGTGCCAGCAGCCGGACAGGCGAGTATAGCAATCAGCCCCAGCATTTT. This gives the protein CASSRTGEYSNQPQHF. Complete variable domain (other parts from reference TRBV7-2 and TRBJ1-5): GAGVSQSPSNKVTEKGKDVELRCDPISGHTALYWYRQSLGQGLEFLIYFQGNSAPDKSGLPSDRFSAERTGGSVSTLTIQRTQQEDSAVYLCASSRTGEYSNQPQHFGDGTRLSIL.

In DNA form, the CDR3 reads TGCAGCGTCCGGGGGGGAACCTCCTACGAGCAGTACTTC. Translated: CSVRGGTSYEQYF. The gene calls are TRBV29-1 and TRBJ2-7; 8 bases map to TRBD2. The germline CDR1 and CDR2 sequences are SQVTM and ANQGSEA. The CDR3 has 13 amino acids. With 6 bases clipped from V and 0 bases from J, the junction kept 4 bases outside the gene matches.

This clonotype was seen many times. J is TRBJ1-1 and V is TRBV15; D remains ambiguous. This CDR3 comprises 16 residues. Germline CDR1 is LNHNV and CDR2 is YYDKDF (reference sequence). The V end lost 0 bases, the J end lost 4 bases, and 15 bases lay between the germline ends. The CDR3 DNA reads TGTGCCACCAGCAGAGATCCCTCCAGCCGGAGCACTGAAGCTTTCTTT. This codes for CATSRDPSSRSTEAFF.

The J gene is TRBJ1-5, the V gene TRBV7-9; 12 bases are a match to TRBD1. The CDR3 runs 17 residues. The germline CDR1 and CDR2 sequences are SEHNR and FQNEAQ (reference sequence). Trimming cost V 1 base and J 7 bases; bases outside gene matches: 8. The DNA of the CDR3 is TGTGCCAGCAGCTTAGACCGGGACAGGGGGCCTGGACAGCCCCAGCATTTT. Its translation is CASSLDRDRGPGQPQHF. The full variable domain, its missing parts supplied by reference TRBV7-9 and TRBJ1-5, is DTGVSQNPRHKITKRGQNVTFRCDPISEHNRLYWYRQTLGQGPEFLTYFQNEAQLEKSRLLSDRFSAERPKGSFSTLEIQRTEQGDSAMYLCASSLDRDRGPGQPQHFGDGTRLSIL.

J is TRBJ2-5 and V is TRBV5-1; 7 bases match TRBD1. The J call may be in error: the DNA end matches TRBJ2-7 better. Germline CDR1 and CDR2: SGHRS and YFSETQ. There are 14 residues in the CDR3. The CDR3 DNA reads TGCGCCAGCAGCAGAGAAGGGGGCGGGTACGAGCAGTACTTC. Its protein product is CASSREGGGYEQYF.

This chain connects TRBV29-1 to TRBJ2-6; D remains ambiguous. Germline V gene sequence: CDR1 SQVTM, CDR2 ANQGSEA. The CDR3 has 14 amino acids. In DNA form, the CDR3 reads TGCAGTGCTGAAGGGAACTCTGGGGCCAACGTCCTGACTTTC. This sequence encodes CSAEGNSGANVLTF.

The chain joins TRBV19 to TRBJ2-7; 9 bases map to TRBD2. Germline lookup yields CDR1 LNHDA and CDR2 SQIVND (reference sequence). The V segment lost 7 bases and the J segment 1 base; nucleotides outside the gene matches: 11. The CDR3 loop spans 16 amino acids. CDR3 in amino acids: CASTPSGALSSYEQYF. CDR3 in DNA: TGTGCCAGTACCCCTAGCGGGGCTCTCTCGTCCTACGAGCAGTACTTC.

The chain uses TRBV11-2 and TRBJ1-6, with unresolved D. CDR3 length: 14 residues. V lost 4 bases, J lost 7 bases, and 11 bases lay in between. Germline loops: CDR1 SGHAT, CDR2 FQNNGV. CDR3 sequence (DNA): TGTGCCAGCAGCTCGACACGGTTAAATTCACCCCTCCACTTT. It encodes CASSSTRLNSPLHF.

In its sample, this clonotype was seen a few times. The V and J genes are TRBV9 and TRBJ2-7, with 10 bases that match TRBD2. The V and J ends lost 4 bases and 4 bases, in that order; junction bases with no gene match: 5. The length of the CDR3 is 14 residues. The germline CDR1 and CDR2 sequences are SGDLS and YYNGEE. CDR3 sequence reads: CASSPGLAYYEQYF. CDR3 in DNA: TGTGCCAGCAGCCCGGGACTAGCGTATTACGAGCAGTACTTC.

This clonotype has just a few counts. One junction end disagrees with the germline gene, perhaps due to a read error. V is TRBV10-2 and J is TRBJ1-5; a possible D gene is TRBD1 (5 bases). Germline V lookup: CDR1 WSHSY, CDR2 SAAADI. The CDR3 loop spans 18 amino acids. The CDR3 region is CASSAAKAGPGPDQPQHF. The CDR3 DNA reads as TGTGCCAGCAGTGCTGCGAAGGCGGGACCAGGGCCAGATCAGCCCCAGCATTTT.

As for this clonotype: One end of the junction fails to match germline, which may point to a read error. V and J are TRBV10-3 and TRBJ1-2; 7 bases line up with TRBD1. In germline, CDR1 is ENHRY, CDR2 SYGVKD. This CDR3 comprises 13 residues. CDR3 in amino acids: CASSPGTAHGYTF. CDR3 nucleotides: TGTGCCAGCAGTCCCGGGACAGCTCATGGCTACACCTTC.

The rearrangement uses TRBV20-1 and TRBJ2-5, with 10 bases lining up with TRBD2. The CDR3 length is 14 residues. With 8 bases clipped from V and 0 bases from J, the junction kept 6 bases outside the gene matches. Germline V lookup: CDR1 DFQATT, CDR2 SNEGSKA (reference sequence). CDR3 loop: CSLTLAGDQETQYF. CDR3 nucleotides: TGCAGTTTAACCCTAGCGGGAGACCAAGAGACCCAGTACTTC.

The chain couples TRBV20-1 to TRBJ2-7; TRBD2 matches 7 bases. V was pared by 6 bases and J by 7 bases, with 12 bases of the junction left unmatched. The germline V gene encodes CDR1 DFQATT and CDR2 SNEGSKA (reference sequence). This CDR3 contains 13 residues. CDR3: CSAMTSPEGEQYF. The DNA of the CDR3 is TGCAGTGCCATGACTAGCCCCGAGGGAGAGCAGTACTTC.

The chain is built from TRBV20-1 and TRBJ1-1; weak D call: TRBD1 (5 bases). CDR3 size: 13 residues. Germline-derived CDR1 and CDR2 are DFQATT and SNEGSKA (reference sequence). V lost 3 bases to trimming and J lost 4 bases, with 12 bases between them. The CDR3 is CSASRDLTTEAFF. The CDR3 DNA sequence: TGCAGTGCTAGCCGGGACCTGACCACTGAAGCTTTCTTT.

This clonotype was seen at least ten times. The gene calls are TRBV7-9 and TRBJ1-2, with 7 bases aligning to TRBD1. V lost 5 bases, J lost 5 bases, and 5 bases stayed unmatched. The CDR3 length is 13 residues. Germline V gene sequence: CDR1 SEHNR, CDR2 FQNEAQ (reference sequence). The DNA for the CDR3 is TGTGCCAGCAGCCGCGAGACAGGGTATGGCTACACCTTC. Protein sequence: CASSRETGYGYTF.

The chain carries TRBV20-1 and TRBJ2-5, with D possibly matching TRBD1 (5 bases). The CDR3 is made up of 15 amino acids. Trimming pared 2 bases from V and 1 base from J, leaving 14 bases between. Germline lookup yields CDR1 DFQATT and CDR2 SNEGSKA (reference sequence). CDR3 residues: CSARSTGSLQETQYF. As DNA, the CDR3 is TGCAGTGCTAGATCTACAGGATCCCTCCAAGAGACCCAGTACTTC.

The gene calls are TRBV4-3 and TRBJ1-2, with D unresolved. The CDR3 extends over 15 amino acids. The germline V and J ends were trimmed by 4 bases and 6 bases, with 18 bases remaining between them. CDR1 LGHNA and CDR2 YSLEER come from the germline V gene. In DNA form, the CDR3 reads TGCGCCAGCAGCCCACATCCGACATCAAACCATGGCTACACCTTC. This translates into CASSPHPTSNHGYTF.

The chain joins TRBV10-3 to TRBJ2-5; D unresolved. Gene TRBJ2-1 matches the end of the DNA better, so the J call may be wrong. There are 13 residues in the CDR3. Germline V gene lookup returns CDR1 ENHRY and CDR2 SYGVKD. The DNA of the CDR3 is TGTGCCAGCAGCCTTGGACGGATGAATGAGCAGTTCTTC. This gives the protein CASSLGRMNEQFF.